These T cell receptor beta chains were read from a single sample in a study of early T cells in non-severe SARS-CoV-2 infection. In TCRdb, the 5' RACE reads were re-called with MiXCR into one record per CDR3 protein. The sample holds 40,000 or so distinct CDR3 sequences, around 5.1% seen once. Material: whole blood, obtained at baseline. All receptors come from an adult who was a healthcare worker with PCR-confirmed SARS-CoV-2 infection or an uninfected control (not recorded which). Each CDR3 is given with its conserved first and last residue. The order of the fields is CDR3 DNA, CDR3 protein, V gene, J gene, clone size, CDR3 length, D gene. D genes are given only for firm matches. The listing skips clone size in some rows; elsewhere it reads once, few, many or a size class.

TGTGCCACCAGTGATTTTGGGGATGAGCAGTTCTTC,CATSDFGDEQFF,TRBV24-1,TRBJ2-1,many,12,-
TGTGCCAGCAGCTCGGACTTTGGCGAGGGCACCATATATTTT,CASSSDFGEGTIYF,TRBV7-6,TRBJ1-3,many,14,-
TGCGCCAGCAGCCCGGGAGTAGTTCAACAAGAGACCCAGTACTTC,CASSPGVVQQETQYF,TRBV5-1,TRBJ2-5,many,15,-
TGCAGTGCTAGCGGCTCCTACAATGAGCAGTTCTTC,CSASGSYNEQFF,TRBV20-1,TRBJ2-1,many,12,-
TGTGCCAGCAGAATCGGGGAGATTTCACCCCTCCACTTT,CASRIGEISPLHF,TRBV7-2,TRBJ1-6,few,13,-
TGTGCCAGCAGTCCTCCATGGGGAGGTGGCAATCAGCCCCAGCATTTT,CASSPPWGGGNQPQHF,TRBV28,TRBJ1-5,many,16,-
TGTGCCAGCAGTCCGCGGGAACACGAGACCCAGTACTTC,CASSPREHETQYF,TRBV6-4,TRBJ2-5,many,13,-
TGTGCCAGCAGTTACTCGAGGCACAACACTGAAGCTCTCTTT,CASSYSRHNTEALF,TRBV6-2/TRBV6-3,TRBJ1-1,-,14,-
TGTGCCAGCAGTTACTTGGCGGGACGCTCAGATACGCAGTATTTT,CASSYLAGRSDTQYF,TRBV6-2/TRBV6-3,TRBJ2-3,many,15,-
TGTGCCAGCGGACGACGGGAGGGCGAGGGCTACACCTTC,CASGRREGEGYTF,TRBV2,TRBJ1-2,many,13,-
TGCGCCAGCAGCTTGGCGTTTGCAGGGCCCACAGATACGCAGTATTTT,CASSLAFAGPTDTQYF,TRBV5-1,TRBJ2-3,many,16,-
TGTGCCAGCAGCTGGACAGGGGGAATGAATGGCTACACCTTC,CASSWTGGMNGYTF,TRBV2,TRBJ1-2,few,14,TRBD1
TGCAGTGCTAGAGCCGGGACAGTAAATGAAAAACTGTTTTTT,CSARAGTVNEKLFF,TRBV20-1,TRBJ1-4,many,14,TRBD1
TGTGCCAGCAGTCCGCGGGGGACCTACGAGCAGTACTTC,CASSPRGTYEQYF,TRBV7-9,TRBJ2-7,few,13,TRBD2
TGTGCCAGCAGCCCCAACACGGGTACCGGGGCTTTCTTT,CASSPNTGTGAFF,TRBV7-8,TRBJ1-1,few,13,-
TGTGCCAGCAGCTTAGGGACTAGCGGAAAAGAGACCCAGTACTTC,CASSLGTSGKETQYF,TRBV11-2,TRBJ2-5,many,15,TRBD2
TGTGCCAGCAGCCCGTCGGGACTCGACACAGATACGCAGTATTTT,CASSPSGLDTDTQYF,TRBV7-2,TRBJ2-3,many,15,-
TGTGCCAGCAGCCGGGACGGGACCTACGAGCAGTACTTC,CASSRDGTYEQYF,TRBV5-4,TRBJ2-7,-,13,-
TGTGCCACCAGTGATCCGTCTAGCGGGAAGACAGATACGCAGTATTTT,CATSDPSSGKTDTQYF,TRBV24-1,TRBJ2-3,-,16,TRBD2
TGTGCCAGCAGTCTAAAAAATTCACCCCTCCACTTT,CASSLKNSPLHF,TRBV9,TRBJ1-6,many,12,-
TGTGCCAGCAGCCGGACAAGACAAGATACGCAGTATTTT,CASSRTRQDTQYF,TRBV6-5,TRBJ2-3,-,13,-
TGTGCCAGCAGCTTACTGGGCTATAGCAATCAGCCCCAGCATTTT,CASSLLGYSNQPQHF,TRBV7-2,TRBJ1-5,many,15,-
TGTGCCAGCAGCTGGACAGGGGCTACTGAAGCTTTCTTT,CASSWTGATEAFF,TRBV3-1,TRBJ1-1,many,13,TRBD1
TGTGCCAGCAGCTTATCGGCCCATCAGCCCCAGCATTTT,CASSLSAHQPQHF,TRBV7-2,TRBJ1-5,many,13,-
TGTGCCAGCTCTAGGGACGGCTACGAGCAGTACTTC,CASSRDGYEQYF,TRBV25-1,TRBJ2-7,many,12,-
TGTGCCAGCAGCTCGGGGTCAGTCACCATATATTTT,CASSSGSVTIYF,TRBV7-2,TRBJ1-3,-,12,-
TGCGCCACCGCCAGGCGGTTCCGACAGGAGAAGAATGAAAAACTGTTTTTT,CATARRFRQEKNEKLFF,TRBV10-2,TRBJ1-4,many,17,-
TGTGCCAGCAGCACGGGGGGGACCCAGTACTTC,CASSTGGTQYF,TRBV6-6,TRBJ2-5,many,11,TRBD2